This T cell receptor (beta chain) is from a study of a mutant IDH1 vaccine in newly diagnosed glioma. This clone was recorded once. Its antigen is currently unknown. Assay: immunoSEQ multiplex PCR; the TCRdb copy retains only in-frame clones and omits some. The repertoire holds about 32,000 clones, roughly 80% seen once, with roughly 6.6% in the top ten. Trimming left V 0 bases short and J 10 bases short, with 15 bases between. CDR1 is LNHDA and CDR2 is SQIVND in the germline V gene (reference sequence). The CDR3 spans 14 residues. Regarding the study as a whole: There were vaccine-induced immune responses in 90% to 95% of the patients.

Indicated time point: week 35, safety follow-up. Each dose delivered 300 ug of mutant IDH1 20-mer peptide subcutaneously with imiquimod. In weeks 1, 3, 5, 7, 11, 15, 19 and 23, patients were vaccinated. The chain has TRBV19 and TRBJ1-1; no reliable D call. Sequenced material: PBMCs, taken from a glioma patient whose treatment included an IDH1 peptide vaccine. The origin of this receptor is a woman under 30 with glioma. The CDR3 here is CASSIDGRKGSAFF. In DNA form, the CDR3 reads TGTGCCAGTAGTATAGATGGCCGTAAGGGATCAGCTTTCTTT.